Included here is one TCR beta chain sequence, with context. Authors' analysis steps: Nucleated cell number was recorded as an estimate derived from reference gene primer amplification. Here immunoSEQ multiplex PCR was the method, and the copy in TCRdb shows in-frame clones only, minus some. Clone size and V and J calls were adopted from that table, with D and trimming inferred from the DNA. Here the sample spans approximately 12,000 clones, roughly two thirds being singletons. Germline V gene lookup returns CDR1 SGHAT and CDR2 FQNNGV. The CDR3 is made up of 18 amino acids. The V segment lost 1 base and the J segment 6 bases; nucleotides outside the gene matches: 11. The data were taken from a study of blood T cell repertoires in COVID-19. As for the study in general: The study drew acute and convalescent COVID-19 samples from the United States, Italy and Spain. PBMCs, B-cell-depleted T cells, or T cells were the source of the cDNA or gDNA that made up the material.

This receptor was taken from a human donor in a cohort sampled during active COVID-19. The source material was peripheral blood. V gene TRBV11-2 combines with J gene TRBJ2-1; 11 nucleotides line up with TRBD2. The chain's CDR3 is CASSLVGGTSGRGNEQFF. CDR3 DNA: TGTGCCAGCAGCTTAGTGGGGGGAACTAGCGGGAGAGGCAATGAGCAGTTCTTC.